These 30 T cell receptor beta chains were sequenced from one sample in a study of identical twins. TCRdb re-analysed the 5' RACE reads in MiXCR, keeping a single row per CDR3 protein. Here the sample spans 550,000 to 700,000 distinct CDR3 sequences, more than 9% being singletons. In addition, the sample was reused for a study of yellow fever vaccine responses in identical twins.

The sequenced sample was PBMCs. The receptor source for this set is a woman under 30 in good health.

The CDR3 coding sequence is TGTGCCAGCCGGACCGATTACACAGATACGCAGTATTTT. Its protein is CASRTDYTDTQYF. This chain joins TRBV12-3 or TRBV12-4 and TRBJ2-3; D uncertain. This CDR3 is 13 amino acids long. V shed 8 bases and J shed 2 bases, with 11 bases lying between them.

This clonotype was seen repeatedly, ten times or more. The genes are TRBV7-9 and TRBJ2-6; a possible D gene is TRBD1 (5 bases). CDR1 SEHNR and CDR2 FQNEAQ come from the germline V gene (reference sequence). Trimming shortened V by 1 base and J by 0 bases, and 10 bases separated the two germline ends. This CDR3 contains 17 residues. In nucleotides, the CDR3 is TGTGCCAGCAGCTTAGGGGGCCAAAGCTCTGGGGCCAACGTCCTGACTTTC. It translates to CASSLGGQSSGANVLTF.

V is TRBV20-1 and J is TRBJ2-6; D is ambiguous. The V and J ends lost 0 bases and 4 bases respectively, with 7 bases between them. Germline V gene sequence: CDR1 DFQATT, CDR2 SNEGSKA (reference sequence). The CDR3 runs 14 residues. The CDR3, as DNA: TGCAGTGCTAGAGATGGGGTGGGGGCCAACGTCCTGACTTTC. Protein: CSARDGVGANVLTF.

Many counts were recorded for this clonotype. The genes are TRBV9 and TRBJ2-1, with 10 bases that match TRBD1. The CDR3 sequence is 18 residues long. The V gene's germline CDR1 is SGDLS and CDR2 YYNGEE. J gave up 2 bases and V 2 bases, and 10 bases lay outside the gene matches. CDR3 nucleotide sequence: TGTGCCAGCAGCGTCCGGGACAGGGGCCCCCAACCCTACAATGAGCAGTTCTTC. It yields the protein CASSVRDRGPQPYNEQFF.

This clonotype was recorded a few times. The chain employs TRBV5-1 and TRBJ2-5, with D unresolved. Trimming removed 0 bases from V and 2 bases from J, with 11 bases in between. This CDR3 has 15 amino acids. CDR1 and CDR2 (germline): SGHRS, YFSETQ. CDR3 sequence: CASSLESGIQETQYF. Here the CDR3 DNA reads TGCGCCAGCAGCTTGGAGTCTGGTATACAAGAGACCCAGTACTTC.

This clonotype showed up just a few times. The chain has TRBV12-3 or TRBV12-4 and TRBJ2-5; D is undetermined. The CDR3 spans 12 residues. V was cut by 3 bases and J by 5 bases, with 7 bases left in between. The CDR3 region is CASSFLTETQYF. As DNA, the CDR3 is TGTGCCAGCAGTTTCCTGACGGAGACCCAGTACTTC.

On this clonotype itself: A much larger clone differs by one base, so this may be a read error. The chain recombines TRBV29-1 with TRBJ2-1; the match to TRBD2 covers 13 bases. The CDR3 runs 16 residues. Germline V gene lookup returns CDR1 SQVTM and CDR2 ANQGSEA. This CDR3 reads CSSWTSGGVSFNEQFF. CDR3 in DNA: TGCAGCTCCTGGACTAGCGGGGGAGTCTCCTTCAATGAGCAGTTCTTC.

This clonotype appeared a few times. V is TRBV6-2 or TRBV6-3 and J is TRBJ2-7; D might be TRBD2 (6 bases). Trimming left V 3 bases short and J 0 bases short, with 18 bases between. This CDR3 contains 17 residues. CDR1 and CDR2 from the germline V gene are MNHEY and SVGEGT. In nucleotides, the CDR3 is TGTGCCAGCAGTTATCTTCCTAGCGTTTTCCTCTCCTACGAGCAGTACTTC. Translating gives CASSYLPSVFLSYEQYF.

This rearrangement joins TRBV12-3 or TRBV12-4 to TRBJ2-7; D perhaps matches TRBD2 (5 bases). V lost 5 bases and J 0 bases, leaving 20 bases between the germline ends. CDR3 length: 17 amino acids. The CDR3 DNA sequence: TGTGCCAGCAGTCCAATACGAAAGGACTGGAGCTCCTACGAGCAGTACTTC. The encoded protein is CASSPIRKDWSSYEQYF.

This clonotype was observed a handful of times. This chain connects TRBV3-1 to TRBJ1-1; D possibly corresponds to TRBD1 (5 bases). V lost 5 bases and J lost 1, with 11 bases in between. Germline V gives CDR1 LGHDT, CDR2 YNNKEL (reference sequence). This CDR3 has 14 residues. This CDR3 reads CASSGDLRNTEAFF. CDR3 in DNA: TGTGCCAGCAGCGGGGACCTTAGGAACACTGAAGCTTTCTTT.

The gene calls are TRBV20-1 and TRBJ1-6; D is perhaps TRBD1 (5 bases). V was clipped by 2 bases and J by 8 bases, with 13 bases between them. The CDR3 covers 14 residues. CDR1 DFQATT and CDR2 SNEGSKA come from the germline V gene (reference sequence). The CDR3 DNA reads TGCAGTGCTAGATCCGGGACTCTCGATTCACCCCTCCACTTT. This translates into CSARSGTLDSPLHF.

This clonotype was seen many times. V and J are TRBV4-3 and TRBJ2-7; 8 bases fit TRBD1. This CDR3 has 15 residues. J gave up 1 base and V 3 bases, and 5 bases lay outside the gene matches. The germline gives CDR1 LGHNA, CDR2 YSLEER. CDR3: CASSQSGTGSYEQYF. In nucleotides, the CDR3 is TGCGCCAGCAGCCAGTCCGGGACAGGATCCTACGAGCAGTACTTC.

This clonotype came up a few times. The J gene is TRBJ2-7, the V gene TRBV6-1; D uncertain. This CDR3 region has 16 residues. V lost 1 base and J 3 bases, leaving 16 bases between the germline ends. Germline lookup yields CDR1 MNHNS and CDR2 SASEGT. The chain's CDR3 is CASSEGALVGVYEQYF. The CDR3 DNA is TGTGCCAGCAGTGAAGGGGCGCTAGTGGGCGTCTACGAGCAGTACTTC.

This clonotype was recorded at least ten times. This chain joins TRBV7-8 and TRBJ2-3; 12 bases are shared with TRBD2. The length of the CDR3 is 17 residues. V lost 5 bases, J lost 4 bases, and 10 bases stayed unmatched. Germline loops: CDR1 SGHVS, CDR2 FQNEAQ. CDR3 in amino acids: CASSAVGLAGFPDTQYF. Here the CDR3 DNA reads TGTGCCAGCAGCGCCGTAGGACTAGCGGGATTTCCAGATACGCAGTATTTT.

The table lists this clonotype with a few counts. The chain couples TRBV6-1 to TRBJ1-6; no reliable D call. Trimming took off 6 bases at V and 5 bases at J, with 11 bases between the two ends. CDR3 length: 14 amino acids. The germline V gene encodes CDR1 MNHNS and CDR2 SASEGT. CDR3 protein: CASSPRGHNSPLHF. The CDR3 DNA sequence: TGTGCCAGCAGCCCAAGAGGACATAATTCACCCCTCCACTTT.

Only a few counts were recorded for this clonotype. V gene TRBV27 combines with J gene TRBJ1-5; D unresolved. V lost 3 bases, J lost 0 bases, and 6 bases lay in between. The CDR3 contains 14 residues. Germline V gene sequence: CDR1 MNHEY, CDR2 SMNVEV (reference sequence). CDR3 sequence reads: CASSLINSNQPQHF. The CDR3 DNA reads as TGTGCCAGCAGTTTGATTAATAGCAATCAGCCCCAGCATTTT.

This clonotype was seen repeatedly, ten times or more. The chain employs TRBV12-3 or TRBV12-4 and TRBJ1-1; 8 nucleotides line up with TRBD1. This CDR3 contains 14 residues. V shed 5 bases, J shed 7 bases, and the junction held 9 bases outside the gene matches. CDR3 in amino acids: CASSPFGQGHEAFF. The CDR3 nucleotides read TGTGCCAGCAGTCCCTTTGGACAGGGACATGAAGCTTTCTTT.

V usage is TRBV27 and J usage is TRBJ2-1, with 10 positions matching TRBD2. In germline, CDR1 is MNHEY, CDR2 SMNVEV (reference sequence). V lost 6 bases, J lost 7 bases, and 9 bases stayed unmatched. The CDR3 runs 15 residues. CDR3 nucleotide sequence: TGTGCCAGCAGCGCCAGCGGGAGGGCCGATAATGAGCAGTTCTTC. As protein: CASSASGRADNEQFF.

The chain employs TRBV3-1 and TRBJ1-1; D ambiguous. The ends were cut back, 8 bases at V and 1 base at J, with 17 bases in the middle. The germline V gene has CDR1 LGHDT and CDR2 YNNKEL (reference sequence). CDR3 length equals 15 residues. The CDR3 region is CASPSGPVANTEAFF. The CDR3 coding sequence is TGTGCCAGCCCATCCGGTCCGGTGGCGAACACTGAAGCTTTCTTT.

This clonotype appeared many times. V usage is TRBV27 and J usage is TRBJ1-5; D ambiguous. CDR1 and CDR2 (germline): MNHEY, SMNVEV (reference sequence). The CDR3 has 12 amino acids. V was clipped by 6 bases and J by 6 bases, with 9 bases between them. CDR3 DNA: TGTGCCAGCAGCCCCTTAGGTCAGCCCCAGCATTTT. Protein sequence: CASSPLGQPQHF.

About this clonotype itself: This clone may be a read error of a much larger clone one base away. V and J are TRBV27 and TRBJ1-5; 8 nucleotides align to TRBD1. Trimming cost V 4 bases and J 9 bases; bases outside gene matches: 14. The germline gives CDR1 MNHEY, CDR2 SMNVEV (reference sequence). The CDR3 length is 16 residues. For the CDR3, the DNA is TGTGCCAGCAGTTCGAGGACAGGGTTCCCCCCTCGGCCCCAGCATTTT. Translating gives CASSSRTGFPPRPQHF.

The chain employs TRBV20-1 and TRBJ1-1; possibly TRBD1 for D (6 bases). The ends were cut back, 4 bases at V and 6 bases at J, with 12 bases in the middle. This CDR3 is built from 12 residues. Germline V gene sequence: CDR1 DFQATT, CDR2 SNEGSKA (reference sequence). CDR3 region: CSAKYRAAEAFF. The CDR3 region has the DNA TGCAGTGCTAAATACAGGGCCGCTGAAGCTTTCTTT.

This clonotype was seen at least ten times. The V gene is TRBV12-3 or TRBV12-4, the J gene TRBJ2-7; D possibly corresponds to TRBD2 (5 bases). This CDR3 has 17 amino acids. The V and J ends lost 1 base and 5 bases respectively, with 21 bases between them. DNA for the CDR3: TGTGCCAGCAGTTTAGACCCTCTTTTGGGAGAGCCCAACGAGCAGTACTTC. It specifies CASSLDPLLGEPNEQYF.

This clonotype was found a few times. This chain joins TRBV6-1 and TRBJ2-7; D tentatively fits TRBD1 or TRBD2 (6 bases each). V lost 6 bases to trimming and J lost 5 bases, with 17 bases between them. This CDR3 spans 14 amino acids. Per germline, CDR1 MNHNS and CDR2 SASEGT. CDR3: CASSHRGPRDEQYF. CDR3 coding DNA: TGTGCCAGCAGCCACCGGGGGCCGAGAGACGAGCAGTACTTC.

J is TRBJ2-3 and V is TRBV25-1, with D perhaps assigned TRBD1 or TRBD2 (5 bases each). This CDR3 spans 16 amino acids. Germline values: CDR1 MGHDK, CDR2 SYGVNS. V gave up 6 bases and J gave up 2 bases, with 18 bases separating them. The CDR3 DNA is TGTGCCAGCAGAACTAATAGGGGACGGGACACAGATACGCAGTATTTT. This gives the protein CASRTNRGRDTDTQYF.

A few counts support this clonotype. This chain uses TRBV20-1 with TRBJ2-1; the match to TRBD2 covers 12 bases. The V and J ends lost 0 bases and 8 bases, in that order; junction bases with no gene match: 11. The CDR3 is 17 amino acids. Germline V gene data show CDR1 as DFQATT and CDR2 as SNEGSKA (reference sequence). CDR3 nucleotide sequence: TGCAGTGCTAGAGATCTGGAACTAGCGGGGGGTCGGGATGAGCAGTTCTTC. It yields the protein CSARDLELAGGRDEQFF.

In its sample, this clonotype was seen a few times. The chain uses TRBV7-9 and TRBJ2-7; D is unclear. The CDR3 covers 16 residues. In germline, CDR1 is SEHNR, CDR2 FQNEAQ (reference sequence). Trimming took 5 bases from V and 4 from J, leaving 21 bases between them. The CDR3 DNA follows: TGTGCCAGCAGCGCGTCTCTTGGTCCGGATGGGTACGAGCAGTACTTC. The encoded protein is CASSASLGPDGYEQYF. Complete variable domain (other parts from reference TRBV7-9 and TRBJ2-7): DTGVSQNPRHKITKRGQNVTFRCDPISEHNRLYWYRQTLGQGPEFLTYFQNEAQLEKSRLLSDRFSAERPKGSFSTLEIQRTEQGDSAMYLCASSASLGPDGYEQYFGPGTRLTVT.

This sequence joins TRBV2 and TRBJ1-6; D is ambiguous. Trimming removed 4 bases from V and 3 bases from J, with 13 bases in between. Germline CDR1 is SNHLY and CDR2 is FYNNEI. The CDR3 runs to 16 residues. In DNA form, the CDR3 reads TGTGCCAGCAGTGGGTATCCGGAAAACTATAATTCACCCCTCCACTTT. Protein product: CASSGYPENYNSPLHF.

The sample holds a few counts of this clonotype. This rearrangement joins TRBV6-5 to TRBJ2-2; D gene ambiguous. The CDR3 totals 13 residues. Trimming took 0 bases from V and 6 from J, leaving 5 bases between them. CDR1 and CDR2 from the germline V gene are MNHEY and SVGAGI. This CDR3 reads CASSYSRAGELFF. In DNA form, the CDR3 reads TGTGCCAGCAGTTACTCAAGGGCCGGGGAGCTGTTTTTT.

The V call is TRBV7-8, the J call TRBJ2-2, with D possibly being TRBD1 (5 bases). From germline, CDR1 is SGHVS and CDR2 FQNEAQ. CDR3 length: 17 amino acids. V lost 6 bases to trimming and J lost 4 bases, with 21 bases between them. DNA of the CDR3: TGTGCCAGCAGTTCGAGCACAAGGGGCGTCGGCACCGGGGAGCTGTTTTTT. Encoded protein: CASSSSTRGVGTGELFF.